These 5 T cell receptor beta chains were sequenced from one sample in a study of blood T cell repertoires in COVID-19. Sequenced by immunoSEQ multiplex PCR; TCRdb stores in-frame clones only, minus some. Of some 390,000 clones listed, 85% to 90% are singletons. The sample taken for sequencing was PBMCs or T cells enriched from blood (not recorded which). These receptors were obtained from a man aged 25 to 40 who had recovered from COVID-19.

V and J are TRBV2 and TRBJ1-5, with D possibly matching TRBD1 (6 bases). Trimming stripped 6 bases from V and 0 bases from J, with 9 bases between. The CDR3 is 14 amino acids. Germline-derived CDR1 and CDR2 are SNHLY and FYNNEI. The CDR3 spells CASRGGHSNQPQHF. The CDR3 nucleotides are TGTGCCAGCAGGGGGGGGCATAGCAATCAGCCCCAGCATTTT.

The chain has TRBV30 and TRBJ2-1; 10 bases agree with TRBD2. The germline V gene has CDR1 GTSNPN and CDR2 SVGIG (reference sequence). The CDR3 loop spans 15 amino acids. Trimming took 0 bases from V and 8 from J; bases not matched to a gene: 7. The CDR3, as DNA: TGTGCCTGGAGTGTAGCGGGAGGGTGGGGTGATGAGCAGTTCTTC. Protein product: CAWSVAGGWGDEQFF.

The J gene is TRBJ1-2, the V gene TRBV7-9; 9 bases match TRBD1. Germline lookup yields CDR1 SEHNR and CDR2 FQNEAQ (reference sequence). The ends lost 6 bases at V and 3 bases at J; junction bases unmatched: 8. This CDR3 is 15 amino acids long. The CDR3 nucleotides read TGTGCCAGCAGATCCGGACAGGGGTTGGACTATGGCTACACCTTC. Amino acids: CASRSGQGLDYGYTF. Full variable domain (remainder filled in from reference TRBV7-9 and TRBJ1-2): DTGVSQNPRHKITKRGQNVTFRCDPISEHNRLYWYRQTLGQGPEFLTYFQNEAQLEKSRLLSDRFSAERPKGSFSTLEIQRTEQGDSAMYLCASRSGQGLDYGYTFGSGTRLTVV.

The chain employs TRBV5-1 and TRBJ2-1, with 12 bases lining up with TRBD2. CDR3 length equals 18 residues. The germline CDR1 and CDR2 sequences are SGHRS and YFSETQ. V gave up 0 bases and J gave up 7 bases; unmatched junction bases: 11. The CDR3 coding sequence is TGCGCCAGCAGCTTGGGGTCGGCACTAGCGGGAGGTCGTAATGAGCAGTTCTTC. It yields the protein CASSLGSALAGGRNEQFF.

This clone showed up just once. This rearrangement joins TRBV5-1 to TRBJ1-4, with D hard to call. CDR3 size: 13 residues. The V end lost 0 bases, the J end lost 8 bases, and 8 bases lay between the germline ends. CDR1 SGHRS and CDR2 YFSETQ come from the germline V gene. The CDR3 loop is CASSLDFREKLFF. The DNA for the CDR3 is TGCGCCAGCAGCTTGGACTTTCGAGAAAAACTGTTTTTT.